The sequence of this TCR beta chain was determined in a study of blood T cell repertoires in COVID-19. This clone appeared a few times. Sequencing was performed with immunoSEQ multiplex PCR; in TCRdb, only in-frame clones are kept and a portion is missing. The profile shows 170,000 or so clones, roughly 84% of them singletons. The J segment lost 4 bases and the V segment lost 6 bases, leaving 8 bases of the junction unmatched. This CDR3 has 15 residues. V usage is TRBV23-1 and J usage is TRBJ1-4; 7 bases fit TRBD1. TRBV23-1 is identified as an open reading frame with a role that is uncertain. The sequencing sample was made of peripheral blood. The receptor was isolated from a man aged 18 to 35 with active or convalescent COVID-19. Written as DNA, the CDR3 is TGCGCCAGCAGCCCCCGGGGACAGAATAATGAAAAACTGTTTTTT. Its translation: CASSPRGQNNEKLFF.